This T cell receptor beta chain emerged from a study of regulatory T cells in long-lasting Graves disease. Building the TCR beta libraries relied on iRepertoire HTBI primers, and CDR3 regions underwent Arm-PCR. TCRdb redid the calling of the multiplex PCR reads with MiXCR, one entry per CDR3 protein. Among 400,000 to 550,000 distinct CDR3 sequences listed, roughly 15% were seen once. Time point meaning: newly diagnosed GD, antithyroid drugs for less than 3 months. Making the TCR library involved RNA that had been extracted from PBMCs. The junction had 10 bases not matched to a gene; V was cut back by 4 bases and J by 6 bases. CDR1 is SNHLY and CDR2 is FYNNEI in the germline V gene. The CDR3 spans 18 residues. The same sample was also studied in work on T cells in Graves' hyperthyroidism and ophthalmopathy. That report adds: The HTBI primer set drove a first-round RT-PCR of the TCR CDR3.

The sequencing here drew on peripheral blood mononuclear cells (PBMCs), taken at new diagnosis, from a patient treated with antithyroid drugs. The gene calls are TRBV2 and TRBJ2-2; 14 bases agree with TRBD2. This clonotype originated in a woman aged 18-29 years with Graves disease. The CDR3 DNA sequence: TGTGCCAGCAGTGGCCCGGGACTAGCGGGAGAGATCGCCGGGGAGCTGTTTTTT. Its translation is CASSGPGLAGEIAGELFF.